Below, 27 T cell receptor beta chains from the same sample are listed, as sequenced in a study of T cells in tuberculosis (dated by TCRdb to between 2018 and 2020). The library was built by means of the immunoSEQ multiplex PCR assay. Here the immuneACCESS table is served through TCRdb, limited to in-frame sequences with V and J called. Missing clones are a known gap in these copies; in checked studies unresolved V genes cover under half, and the rest lacks a known reason. For this sample there are around 43,000 clones; about 95% appear just once. The top ten clonotypes cover roughly 3.5% of the sample. Sample: PBMCs. These receptor sequences come from a donor aged 5 to 30 with latent tuberculosis or without tuberculosis infection.

The CDR3 is CASSLRTGTDSNQPQHF. The CDR3 bases are TGTGCCAGTAGTCTACGGACCGGGACAGATAGCAATCAGCCCCAGCATTTT. The genes are TRBV19 and TRBJ1-5; 7 bases fit TRBD1. V shed 5 bases, J shed 0 bases, and the junction held 10 bases outside the gene matches. Germline V gene data show CDR1 as LNHDA and CDR2 as SQIVND (reference sequence). The length of the CDR3 is 17 residues. The full variable domain, rest sourced from reference TRBV19 and TRBJ1-5, is DGGITQSPKYLFRKEGQNVTLSCEQNLNHDAMYWYRQDPGQGLRLIYYSQIVNDFQKGDIAEGYSVSREKKESFPLTVTSAQKNPTAFYLCASSLRTGTDSNQPQHFGDGTRLSIL.

The chain joins TRBV19 to TRBJ1-1; 10 nucleotides agree with TRBD1. Losses at the gene ends were 4 bases for V and 6 bases for J; bases not matched to a gene: 17. This CDR3 is built from 18 residues. Germline CDR1 and CDR2: LNHDA and SQIVND (reference sequence). Here the CDR3 reads CASSSLYETGGASSEAFF. CDR3 nucleotides: TGTGCCAGTAGTAGCCTGTATGAGACAGGGGGCGCGTCCTCTGAAGCTTTCTTT.

This clone was counted once. The chain is built from TRBV18 and TRBJ2-7, with TRBD1 matching over 11 bases. The CDR3 loop spans 13 amino acids. In germline, CDR1 is KGHSH, CDR2 LQKENI. V shed 3 bases, J shed 7 bases, and the junction held 2 bases outside the gene matches. CDR3 coding DNA: TGTGCCAGCTCACCCGGGACAGGGGGAGAGCAGTACTTC. Translation gives CASSPGTGGEQYF.

The chain is built from TRBV5-1 and TRBJ2-5; TRBD2 matches at 15 bases. The CDR3 length is 17 residues. With V trimmed by 0 bases and J by 4 bases, 4 bases remained unmatched. CDR1 is SGHRS and CDR2 is YFSETQ in the germline V gene. The CDR3 loop reads CASSLAPGLAGGETQYF. The CDR3, as DNA: TGCGCCAGCAGCTTGGCCCCGGGACTAGCGGGGGGAGAGACCCAGTACTTC.

The chain has TRBV28 and TRBJ1-1, with D unclear. Per germline, CDR1 MDHEN and CDR2 SYDVKM. The CDR3 spans 15 residues. The V end lost 4 bases, the J end lost 1 base, and 13 bases lay between the germline ends. CDR3 sequence: CASSSSREGNTEAFF. CDR3 coding DNA: TGTGCCAGCAGTTCATCCCGAGAGGGGAACACTGAAGCTTTCTTT.

The chain carries TRBV30 and TRBJ1-2; possibly TRBD1 for D (5 bases). Germline loops: CDR1 GTSNPN, CDR2 SVGIG (reference sequence). The CDR3 consists of 12 residues. Deletions cut 0 bases from V and 6 bases from J, with 8 bases between. Written as DNA, the CDR3 is TGTGCCTGGAGTGTCGCGGGGGATGGCTACACCTTC. Translating it yields CAWSVAGDGYTF.

The chain has TRBV5-6 and TRBJ2-7, with D perhaps TRBD1 (5 bases). Trimming cost V 1 base and J 3 bases, with 14 bases left between them. The germline CDR1 and CDR2 sequences are SGHDT and YYEEEE. CDR3 length equals 15 residues. Here the CDR3 reads CASSLFRAGYYEQYF. In nucleotides, the CDR3 is TGTGCCAGCAGCTTGTTCAGGGCCGGATACTACGAGCAGTACTTC.

CDR3 amino acids: CASSVDRGGLDEQYF. The DNA for the CDR3 is TGTGCCAGCAGCGTGGATAGGGGGGGCTTAGACGAGCAGTACTTC. The rearrangement links TRBV9 to TRBJ2-7; TRBD2 is a possible D gene (7 bases). CDR3 size: 15 residues. Looked up from germline, CDR1 is SGDLS and CDR2 is YYNGEE. V was shortened by 2 bases and J by 5 bases, with 17 bases between the two germline ends.

CDR3 in DNA: TGTGCCAGCAGCCGGGGACAGACCACTAACTATGGCTACACCTTC. Protein: CASSRGQTTNYGYTF. V gene TRBV11-2 combines with J gene TRBJ1-2, with 7 bases fitting TRBD1. Looked up from germline, CDR1 is SGHAT and CDR2 is FQNNGV. The length of the CDR3 is 15 residues. With V trimmed by 5 bases and J by 0 bases, 6 bases remained unmatched.

The chain links TRBV7-2 to TRBJ2-3, with 10 bases aligning to TRBD2. The CDR3 is 17 residues long. After removal of 4 bases from V and 4 bases from J, the junction contained 11 bases not matched to a gene. Germline V gene sequence: CDR1 SGHTA, CDR2 FQGNSA. The CDR3 region is CASSSAPRTSGPDTQYF. Written as DNA, the CDR3 is TGTGCCAGCAGCTCGGCCCCGAGGACTAGCGGCCCAGATACGCAGTATTTT.

The chain uses TRBV7-9 and TRBJ2-7; TRBD1 agrees at 7 bases. The CDR3 is 14 residues long. CDR1 SEHNR and CDR2 FQNEAQ come from the germline V gene (reference sequence). V lost 5 bases, J lost 1 base, and 5 bases stayed unmatched. CDR3 in DNA: TGTGCCAGCAGCCCGGGACAGAAGTCCTACGAGCAGTACTTC. Protein sequence: CASSPGQKSYEQYF.

This clone appeared once. The rearrangement uses TRBV28 and TRBJ1-3; the D gene is possibly TRBD1 (5 bases). The CDR3 spans 19 residues. The V gene's germline CDR1 is MDHEN and CDR2 SYDVKM. Trimming took 5 bases from V and 2 from J, leaving 25 bases between them. CDR3 amino acids: CASSTTTRVAGLAGNTIYF. The CDR3 DNA follows: TGTGCCAGCAGTACCACCACCCGAGTGGCAGGGCTAGCTGGAAACACCATATATTTT.

In this sample, this clone turned up once. The V gene is TRBV6-1, the J gene TRBJ2-3; 14 positions agree with TRBD2. With 4 bases clipped from V and 5 bases from J, the junction kept 5 bases outside the gene matches. The CDR3 totals 16 residues. Germline assignment: CDR1 MNHNS and CDR2 SASEGT. The CDR3 reads CASSVRLAGGQDTQYF. The CDR3 DNA follows: TGTGCCAGCAGTGTCCGACTAGCGGGGGGGCAAGATACGCAGTATTTT.

The gene calls are TRBV5-1 and TRBJ1-2; 9 nucleotides line up with TRBD1. Germline V gene lookup returns CDR1 SGHRS and CDR2 YFSETQ. This CDR3 contains 15 residues. The junction had 10 bases not matched to a gene; V was cut back by 4 bases and J by 6 bases. Here the CDR3 reads CASSGTGGRVDGYTF. CDR3 bases: TGCGCCAGCAGCGGTACAGGGGGCAGGGTTGATGGCTACACCTTC.

The genes are TRBV6-5 and TRBJ2-7, with 7 nucleotides matching TRBD1. The CDR3 totals 15 residues. V shed 2 bases, J shed 4 bases, and the junction held 8 bases outside the gene matches. Per the germline V gene, CDR1 is MNHEY and CDR2 is SVGAGI. The chain's CDR3 is CASSYRTGNLYEQYF. The CDR3 DNA reads TGTGCCAGCAGTTACCGGACAGGAAACCTATACGAGCAGTACTTC.

The chain carries TRBV28 and TRBJ2-5; weak D call: TRBD2 (6 bases). Looked up from germline, CDR1 is MDHEN and CDR2 is SYDVKM. V gave up 4 bases and J gave up 4 bases, with 13 bases separating them. This CDR3 has 14 amino acids. CDR3 sequence: CASSSRLVVETQYF. Here the CDR3 DNA reads TGTGCCAGCAGTTCCAGACTAGTAGTAGAGACCCAGTACTTC.

Note on this clone: One end of the junction does not line up with germline, which may come from a read error. The rearrangement links TRBV27 to TRBJ1-1; D is perhaps TRBD1 (5 bases). The CDR3 loop spans 14 amino acids. The germline V gene has CDR1 MNHEY and CDR2 SMNVEV (reference sequence). CDR3 sequence: CASSWRGLNTEAFF. The CDR3 nucleotides read TGTGCCAGCAGTTGGCGGGGCCTGAATACTGAAGCTTTCTTT.

This chain connects TRBV6-5 to TRBJ1-1, with D possibly being TRBD1 (6 bases). The CDR3 is 14 amino acids. The germline gives CDR1 MNHEY, CDR2 SVGAGI. Trimming cost V 5 bases and J 1 base, with 11 bases left between them. CDR3: CASSRLQGNTEAFF. Here the CDR3 DNA reads TGTGCCAGCAGTAGGCTACAGGGGAACACTGAAGCTTTCTTT.

This clone was recorded once. This chain uses TRBV6-4 with TRBJ2-3, with 10 bases aligning to TRBD2. Looked up from germline, CDR1 is MRHNA and CDR2 is SNTAGT. V lost 0 bases to trimming and J lost 4 bases; unmatched junction nucleotides: 1. The CDR3 loop spans 15 amino acids. CDR3 loop: CASSDSAGGPDTQYF. The CDR3 nucleotides are TGTGCCAGCAGTGACTCAGCGGGGGGGCCAGATACGCAGTATTTT.

The chain has TRBV2 and TRBJ2-7; TRBD2 matches 7 bases. CDR3 size: 14 residues. The ends lost 4 bases at V and 1 base at J; junction bases unmatched: 4. Germline assignment: CDR1 SNHLY and CDR2 FYNNEI. The CDR3 here is CASSVAGQSYEQYF. DNA for the CDR3: TGTGCCAGCAGTGTAGCGGGCCAGTCCTACGAGCAGTACTTC.

V gene TRBV27 combines with J gene TRBJ2-1; D is uncertain. The CDR3 sequence is 16 residues long. V was shortened by 5 bases and J by 5 bases, with 19 bases between the two germline ends. Germline V lookup: CDR1 MNHEY, CDR2 SMNVEV (reference sequence). The CDR3 is CASSALPSVVDNEQFF. CDR3 in DNA: TGTGCCAGCAGTGCGCTCCCCTCCGTCGTGGACAATGAGCAGTTCTTC.

The rearrangement uses TRBV9 and TRBJ2-5; tentatively, D is TRBD2 (5 bases). With 0 bases removed from V and 7 bases from J, the gap between germline ends came to 19 bases. Germline CDR1 SGDLS, CDR2 YYNGEE. This CDR3 comprises 16 residues. Here the CDR3 reads CASSVGGKSSGATQYF. The CDR3 bases are TGTGCCAGCAGCGTAGGAGGAAAATCCAGCGGTGCGACCCAGTACTTC.

The V and J genes are TRBV5-6 and TRBJ1-1; D unresolved. CDR1 is SGHDT, CDR2 YYEEEE, per germline. Deletions cut 4 bases from V and 4 bases from J, with 20 bases between. The CDR3 loop spans 16 amino acids. In DNA, the CDR3 is TGTGCCAGCAGCACTAGCGCACGGGCCTCGGTCACTGAAGCTTTCTTT. Protein product: CASSTSARASVTEAFF.

The rearrangement uses TRBV6-4 and TRBJ2-2; TRBD2 might be the D (5 bases). CDR1 MRHNA and CDR2 SNTAGT come from the germline V gene. This CDR3 is 12 amino acids long. V was trimmed by 6 bases and J by 4 bases, leaving 6 bases between them. The CDR3 bases are TGTGCCAGCAGCCGGGGCACCGGGGAGCTGTTTTTT. This codes for CASSRGTGELFF.

This chain uses TRBV2 with TRBJ1-1; no clear D gene. V was clipped by 4 bases and J by 5 bases, with 11 bases between them. The germline CDR1 and CDR2 sequences are SNHLY and FYNNEI. The CDR3 totals 13 residues. CDR3 in amino acids: CASSVGSITEAFF. CDR3 sequence (DNA): TGTGCCAGCAGTGTAGGGAGTATTACTGAAGCTTTCTTT.

The chain uses TRBV6-6 and TRBJ2-7; 11 nucleotides agree with TRBD2. The CDR3 sequence is 15 residues long. Germline loops: CDR1 MNHNY, CDR2 SVGAGI (reference sequence). Germline trimming cut 4 bases from V and 0 bases from J; bases unmatched to any gene: 2. The CDR3 sequence is CASSLLAGDSYEQYF. DNA for the CDR3: TGTGCCAGCAGTTTACTAGCGGGGGACTCCTACGAGCAGTACTTC.

The V gene is TRBV15, the J gene TRBJ2-3; D is possibly TRBD2 (6 bases). The V end lost 5 bases, the J end lost 11 bases, and 17 bases lay between the germline ends. Germline V lookup: CDR1 LNHNV, CDR2 YYDKDF (reference sequence). The CDR3 is 13 residues long. CDR3 coding DNA: TGTGCCACCAGCCTGAGAGGGGAGGAGGTGCAGTATTTT. The encoded protein is CATSLRGEEVQYF. Full variable domain (rest looked up from reference TRBV15 and TRBJ2-3): DAMVIQNPRYQVTQFGKPVTLSCSQTLNHNVMYWYQQKSSQAPKLLFHYYDKDFNNEADTPDNFQSRRPNTSFCFLDIRSPGLGDTAMYLCATSLRGEEVQYFGPGTRLTVL.